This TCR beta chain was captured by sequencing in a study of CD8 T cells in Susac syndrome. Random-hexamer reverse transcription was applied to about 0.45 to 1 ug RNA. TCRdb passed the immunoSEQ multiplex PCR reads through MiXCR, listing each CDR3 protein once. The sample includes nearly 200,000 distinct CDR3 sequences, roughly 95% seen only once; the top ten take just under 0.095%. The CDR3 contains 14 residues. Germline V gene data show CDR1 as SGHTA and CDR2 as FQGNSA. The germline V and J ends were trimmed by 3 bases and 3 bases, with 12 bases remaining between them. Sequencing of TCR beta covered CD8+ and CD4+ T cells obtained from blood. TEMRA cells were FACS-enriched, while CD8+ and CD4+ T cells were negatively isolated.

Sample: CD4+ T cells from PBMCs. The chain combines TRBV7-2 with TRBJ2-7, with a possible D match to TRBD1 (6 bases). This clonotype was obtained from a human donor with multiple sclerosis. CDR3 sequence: CASSFSDSVYEQYF. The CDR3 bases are TGTGCCAGCAGCTTTTCGGACAGTGTCTACGAGCAGTACTTC.